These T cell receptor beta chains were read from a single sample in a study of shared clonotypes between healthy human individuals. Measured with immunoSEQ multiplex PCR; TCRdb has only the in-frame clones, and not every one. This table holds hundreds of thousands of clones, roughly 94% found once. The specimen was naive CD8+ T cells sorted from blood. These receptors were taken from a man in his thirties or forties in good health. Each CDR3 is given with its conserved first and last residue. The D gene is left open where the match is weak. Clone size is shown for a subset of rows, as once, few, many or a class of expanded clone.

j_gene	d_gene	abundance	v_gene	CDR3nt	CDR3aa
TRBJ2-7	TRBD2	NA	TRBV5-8	TGTGCCAGCAGCTTGCGCAGGGAGGGGACTGACGAGCAGTACTTC	CASSLRREGTDEQYF
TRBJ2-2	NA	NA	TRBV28	TGTGCCAGCTCAGGGACTGAGAACACCGGGGAGCTGTTTTTT	CASSGTENTGELFF
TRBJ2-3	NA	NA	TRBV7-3	TGTGCCAGCAGCCGTCGGGCGGGATCGAGCACAGATACGCAGTATTTT	CASSRRAGSSTDTQYF
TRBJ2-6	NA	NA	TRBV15	TGTGCCACCAGCAGAGATGGGGCTTCTGGGGCCAACGTCCTGACTTTC	CATSRDGASGANVLTF
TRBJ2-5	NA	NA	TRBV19	TGTGCCAGTAGTATCGCGGATTTCCTGAGGTACGAACCGGGGGAGACCCAGTACTTC	CASSIADFLRYEPGETQYF
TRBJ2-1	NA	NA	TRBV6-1	TGTGCCAGCAGTGAAGAGTGGGACCGCTACAATGAGCAGTTCTTC	CASSEEWDRYNEQFF
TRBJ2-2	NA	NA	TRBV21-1	TGTGCCAGCAGCAAAGAGGGCAGGGGGAAGCACACCGGGGAGCTGTTTTTT	CASSKEGRGKHTGELFF
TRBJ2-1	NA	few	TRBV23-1	TGCGCCAGCAGTCACTTCGCTTTAAATGAGCAGTTCTTC	CASSHFALNEQFF
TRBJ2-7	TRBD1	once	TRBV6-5	TGTGCCAGCAGTATACAGGGGATCTACGAGCAGTACTTC	CASSIQGIYEQYF
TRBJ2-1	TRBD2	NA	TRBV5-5	TGTGCCAGCACTCTAGCGGGAGTTCTTTCCTACAATGAGCAGTTCTTC	CASTLAGVLSYNEQFF
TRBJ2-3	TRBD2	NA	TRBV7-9	TGTGCCTGTTATGTTGGGCTAGCGGGAGGAGAATCAGATACGCAGTATTTT	CACYVGLAGGESDTQYF
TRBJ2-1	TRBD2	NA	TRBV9	TGTGCCAGCAGCGTAGTTGCGGGAGAGGTTGTTGGTGAGCAGTTCTTC	CASSVVAGEVVGEQFF
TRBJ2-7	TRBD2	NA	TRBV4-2	TGTGCCAGCAGCCGGACTAGCGGGTCCTACGAGCAGTACTTC	CASSRTSGSYEQYF
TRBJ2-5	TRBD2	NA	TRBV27	TGTGCCAGCAGTTTAACCCCACCCTCCCAAAGAGCGGGAGGACGAACAATAGAAGAGACCCAGTACTTC	CASSLTPPSQRAGGRTIEETQYF
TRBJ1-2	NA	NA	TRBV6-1	TGTGCCAGCAGCACTAATTATGGCTACACCTTC	CASSTNYGYTF
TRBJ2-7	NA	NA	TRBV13	TGTGCCAGCAGTCAGACGGGGAGGAACGAGCAGTACTTC	CASSQTGRNEQYF
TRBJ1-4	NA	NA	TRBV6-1	TGTGCCAGCAGTACGTCCAGAAGCCCAAATGAAAAACTGTTTTTT	CASSTSRSPNEKLFF
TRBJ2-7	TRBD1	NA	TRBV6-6	TGTGCCAGCAGTTACGCCAACAGGGGCTACTACGAGCAGTACTTC	CASSYANRGYYEQYF
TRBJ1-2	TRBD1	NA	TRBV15	TGTGCCACCAGCAGAGATTGGCTCGAGACAGGGGACTATGGCTACACCTTC	CATSRDWLETGDYGYTF
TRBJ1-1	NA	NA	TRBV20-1	TGCAGTGCTAGAGGGTTATCTGAAGCTTTCTTT	CSARGLSEAFF
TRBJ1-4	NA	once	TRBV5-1	TGCGCCAGCAGCTTGGAGGGGGGGCGTAGTGAAAAACTGTTTTTT	CASSLEGGRSEKLFF
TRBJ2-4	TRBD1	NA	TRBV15	TGTGCCACCAGCACCCACAGGGGAGCCAAAAACATTCAGTACTTC	CATSTHRGAKNIQYF
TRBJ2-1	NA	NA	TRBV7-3	TGTGCCAGCAGCTTTGGGAGCTCCTACAATGAGCAGTTCTTC	CASSFGSSYNEQFF
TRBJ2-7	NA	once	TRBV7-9	TGTGCCAGCAGTTCCGGGTCCGCCGCCTACGAGCAGTACTTC	CASSSGSAAYEQYF
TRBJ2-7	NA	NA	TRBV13	TGTGCCAGCAGCTTATCCGGGGATGGCGAGCAGTACTTC	CASSLSGDGEQYF
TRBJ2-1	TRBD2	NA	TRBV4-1	TGCGCCAGCAGCCTCGGACTAGCGGGAGCGCCTGAGCAGTTCTTC	CASSLGLAGAPEQFF
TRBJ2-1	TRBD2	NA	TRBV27	TGTGCCAGCAGTTTTGGGGGGGATGAGCAGTTCTTC	CASSFGGDEQFF
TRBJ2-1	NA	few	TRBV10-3	TGTGCCATCAGTGAGTCTAGCCAAGGGCCGGAGCAGTTCTTC	CAISESSQGPEQFF
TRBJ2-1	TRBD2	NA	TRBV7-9	TGTGCCAGCAGCTTAGCGCTGGGACTAGCGTTAGAGCAGTTCTTC	CASSLALGLALEQFF
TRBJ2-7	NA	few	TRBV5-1	TGCGCCAGCAGCTCGTCGTACCGGCCTCAGGCCTACGAGCAGTACTTC	CASSSSYRPQAYEQYF
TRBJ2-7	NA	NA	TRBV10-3	TGTGCCATCAGTGAGGTGGGGGGTGCCTACGAGCAGTACTTC	CAISEVGGAYEQYF
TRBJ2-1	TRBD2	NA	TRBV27	TGTGCCAGCACCGGAGGGGCTAGCGGGAGGAATGAGCAGTTCTTC	CASTGGASGRNEQFF
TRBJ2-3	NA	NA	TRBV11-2	TGTGCCAGCAGCCAAGGACATCGCGGGGAGGCAGATACGCAGTATTTT	CASSQGHRGEADTQYF